This T cell receptor beta chain appears in the sequencing data of a study of blood T cell repertoires in COVID-19. This clone was detected once. The method was immunoSEQ multiplex PCR; TCRdb's version includes in-frame clones alone and lacks a portion of them. In the table there are 150,000 to 200,000 clones, around 80% of which are singletons. Germline V gene data show CDR1 as LGHNT and CDR2 as FRNRAP. This CDR3 is built from 12 residues. V was cut by 8 bases and J by 5 bases, with 12 bases left in between. The V gene is TRBV12-5, the J gene TRBJ1-2; the D gene is possibly TRBD1 (5 bases). The TCR originated in a woman in her 70s with COVID-19, enrolled during active disease. Sequenced input: peripheral blood. The CDR3 reads CASQEGHYGYTF. The CDR3 DNA follows: TGTGCTAGTCAGGAGGGGCATTATGGCTACACCTTC.